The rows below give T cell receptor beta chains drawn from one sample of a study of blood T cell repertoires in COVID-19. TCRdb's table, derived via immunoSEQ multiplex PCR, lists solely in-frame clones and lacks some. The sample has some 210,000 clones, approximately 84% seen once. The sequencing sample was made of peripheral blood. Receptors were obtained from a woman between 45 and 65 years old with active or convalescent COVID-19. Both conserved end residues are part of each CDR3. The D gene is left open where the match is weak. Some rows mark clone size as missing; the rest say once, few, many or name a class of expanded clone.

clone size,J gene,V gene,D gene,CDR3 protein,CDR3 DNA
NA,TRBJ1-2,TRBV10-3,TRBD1,CASEGTDYGYTF,TGTGCCTCCGAGGGGACAGATTATGGCTACACCTTC
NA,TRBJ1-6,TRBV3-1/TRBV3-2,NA,CASSHTGQIYSYNSPLHF,TGTGCCAGCAGCCATACCGGACAGATTTACTCCTATAATTCACCCCTCCACTTT
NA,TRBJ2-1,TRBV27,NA,CASSFRQGSYNEQFF,TGTGCCAGCAGTTTCCGGCAGGGCTCCTACAATGAGCAGTTCTTC
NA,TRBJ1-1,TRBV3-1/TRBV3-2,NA,CASSLNRDEAFF,TGTGCCAGCAGCCTAAACCGGGATGAAGCTTTCTTT
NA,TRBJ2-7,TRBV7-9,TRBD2,CASSPPRTRQYEQYF,TGTGCCAGCAGCCCCCCGAGGACTAGACAGTACGAGCAGTACTTC
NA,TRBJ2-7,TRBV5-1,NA,CASSLGASSDEQYF,TGCGCCAGCAGCTTGGGAGCATCGTCGGACGAGCAGTACTTC
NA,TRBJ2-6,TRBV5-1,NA,CASIKGDLKSGANVLTF,TGCGCCAGCATCAAGGGGGATCTTAAATCTGGGGCCAACGTCCTGACTTTC
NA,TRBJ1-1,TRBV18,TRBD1,CASSPGPQDRVKWASNTEAFF,TGTGCCAGCTCACCGGGACCACAAGACAGGGTAAAATGGGCATCGAACACTGAAGCTTTCTTT
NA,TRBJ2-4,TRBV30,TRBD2,CAWATSGRAKNIQYF,TGTGCCTGGGCGACTAGCGGGAGGGCCAAAAACATTCAGTACTTC
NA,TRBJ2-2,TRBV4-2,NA,CASSQDRGTGELFF,TGTGCCAGCAGCCAAGATCGGGGAACCGGGGAGCTGTTTTTT
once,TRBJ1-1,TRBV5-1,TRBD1,CASSREGQIIKNTEAFF,TGCGCCAGCAGCCGCGAGGGACAGATAATTAAGAACACTGAAGCTTTCTTT
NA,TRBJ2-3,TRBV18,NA,CASSTSGAPDTQYF,TGTGCCAGCTCTACATCGGGAGCCCCAGATACGCAGTATTTT
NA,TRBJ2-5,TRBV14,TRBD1,CASSQVMGQGDEYQETQYF,TGTGCCAGCAGCCAAGTTATGGGACAGGGGGATGAGTACCAAGAGACCCAGTACTTC
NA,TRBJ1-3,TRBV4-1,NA,CASSQERSRSDTIYF,TGCGCCAGCAGCCAAGAAAGGAGTCGGTCGGACACCATATATTTT
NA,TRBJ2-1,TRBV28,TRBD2,CASSGAGGSSYNEQFF,TGTGCCAGCTCTGGGGCGGGAGGGAGCTCCTACAATGAGCAGTTCTTC
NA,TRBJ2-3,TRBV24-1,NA,CATSDTGGTDTQYF,TGTGCCACCAGTGATACGGGTGGCACAGATACGCAGTATTTT
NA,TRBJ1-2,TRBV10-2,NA,CASSARDYPRYGYTF,TGCGCCAGCAGTGCCAGGGACTACCCTAGGTATGGCTACACCTTC
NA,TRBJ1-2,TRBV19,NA,CASSEQGYGYTF,TGTGCCAGTAGTGAACAGGGTTATGGCTACACCTTC
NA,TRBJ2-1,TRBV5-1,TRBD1,CASNPGGSNPNEQFF,TGCGCCAGCAACCCAGGGGGAAGTAACCCCAATGAGCAGTTCTTC
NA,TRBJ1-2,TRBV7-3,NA,CASSAYPYYGYTF,TGTGCCAGCAGCGCGTACCCCTACTATGGCTACACCTTC
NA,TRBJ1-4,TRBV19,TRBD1,CASTPTGGDEKLFF,TGTGCCAGTACCCCGACAGGGGGGGATGAAAAACTGTTTTTT
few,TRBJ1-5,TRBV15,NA,CATSPPGGHLDSPQHF,TGTGCCACCAGTCCCCCGGGGGGGCATTTGGACAGCCCCCAGCATTTT
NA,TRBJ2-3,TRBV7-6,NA,CASSSGSGTTRITDTQYF,TGTGCCAGCAGCTCGGGGTCCGGGACAACTCGAATCACAGATACGCAGTATTTT
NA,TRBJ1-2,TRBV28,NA,CASSPRGGYYGYTF,TGTGCCAGCAGCCCCCGGGGGGGCTACTATGGCTACACCTTC
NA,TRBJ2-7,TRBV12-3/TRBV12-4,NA,CASSTRGYEQYF,TGTGCCAGCAGTACTCGGGGGTACGAGCAGTACTTC
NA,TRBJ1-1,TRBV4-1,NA,CASSQQQRVNTEAFF,TGCGCCAGCAGCCAACAACAGAGGGTGAACACTGAAGCTTTCTTT
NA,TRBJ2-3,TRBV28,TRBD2,CASSSAAQREGTDTQYF,TGTGCCAGCAGTTCCGCCGCGCAGCGGGAGGGCACAGATACGCAGTATTTT
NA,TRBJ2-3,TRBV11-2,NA,CASSLDYREPTDTQYF,TGTGCCAGCAGCTTGGATTACAGGGAGCCCACAGATACGCAGTATTTT
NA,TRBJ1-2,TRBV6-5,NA,CASSYRPGDGYTF,TGTGCCAGCAGTTACCGGCCAGGGGATGGCTACACCTTC
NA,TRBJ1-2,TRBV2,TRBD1,CASSDRQGDGGYTF,TGTGCCAGCAGCGATAGACAGGGAGACGGTGGCTACACCTTC
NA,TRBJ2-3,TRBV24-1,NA,CATSRGSDTDTQYF,TGTGCCACCTCTAGGGGATCGGACACAGATACGCAGTATTTT
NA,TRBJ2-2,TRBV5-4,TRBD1,CASSRDRANTGELFF,TGTGCCAGCAGCCGGGACAGGGCGAACACCGGGGAGCTGTTTTTT
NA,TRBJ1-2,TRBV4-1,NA,CASSQGGPDGYTF,TGCGCCAGCAGCCAAGGGGGGCCGGATGGCTACACCTTC
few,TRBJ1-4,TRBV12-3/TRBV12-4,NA,CASSWGGTEKLFF,TGTGCCAGCTCTTGGGGGGGAACAGAAAAACTGTTTTTT
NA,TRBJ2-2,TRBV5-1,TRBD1,CASSLVTGQGHTGELFF,TGCGCCAGCAGCTTGGTTACGGGACAGGGACACACCGGGGAGCTGTTTTTT
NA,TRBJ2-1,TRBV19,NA,CASSISQGSYNEQFF,TGTGCCAGTAGTATTTCTCAGGGATCCTACAATGAGCAGTTCTTC
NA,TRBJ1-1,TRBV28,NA,CASSVIVTEAFF,TGTGCCAGCTCTGTTATCGTCACTGAAGCTTTCTTT
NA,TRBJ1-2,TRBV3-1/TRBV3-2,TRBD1,CASSQDVGQGRLF,TGTGCCAGCAGCCAAGATGTCGGACAGGGGCGTCTCTTC
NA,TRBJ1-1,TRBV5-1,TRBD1,CASSLVEGAGSTEAFF,TGCGCCAGCAGCTTGGTGGAGGGGGCAGGTAGCACTGAAGCTTTCTTT
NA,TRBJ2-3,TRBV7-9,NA,CASSTRRSDTQYF,TGTGCCAGCAGCACCCGGAGGTCTGATACGCAGTATTTT
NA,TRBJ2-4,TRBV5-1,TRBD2,CASSLRVAGSAKNIQYF,TGCGCCAGCAGCTTGAGGGTAGCGGGCTCGGCCAAAAACATTCAGTACTTC
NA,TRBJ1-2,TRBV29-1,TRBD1,CSVFWGQGASNYGYTF,TGCAGCGTATTTTGGGGACAGGGAGCTTCTAACTATGGCTACACCTTC
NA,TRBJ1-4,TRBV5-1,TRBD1,CASSLFSGTALPSTNEKLFF,TGCGCCAGCAGCTTGTTTTCCGGGACAGCGCTTCCTTCAACTAATGAAAAACTGTTTTTT
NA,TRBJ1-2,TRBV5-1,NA,CASSLVGPGDGYTF,TGCGCCAGCAGCTTGGTAGGACCAGGGGATGGCTACACCTTC
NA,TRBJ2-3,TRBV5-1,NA,CASSSGNPSTDTQYF,TGCGCCAGCAGCTCCGGGAATCCTAGCACAGATACGCAGTATTTT
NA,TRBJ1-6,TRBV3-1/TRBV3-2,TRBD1,CASSQTGQGYSPLHF,TGTGCCAGCAGCCAGACGGGACAGGGGTATTCACCCCTCCACTTT
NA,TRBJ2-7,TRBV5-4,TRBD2,CASSLGEREGYEQYF,TGTGCCAGCAGCTTGGGAGAGCGGGAGGGTTACGAGCAGTACTTC
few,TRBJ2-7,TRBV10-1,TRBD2,CASSSGGGAYEQYF,TGCGCCAGCAGTTCAGGTGGGGGGGCCTACGAGCAGTACTTC
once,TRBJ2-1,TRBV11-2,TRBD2,CASSVTSGRAAEQFF,TGTGCCAGCAGCGTCACTAGCGGGAGGGCCGCTGAGCAGTTCTTC
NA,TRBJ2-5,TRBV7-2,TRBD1,CASSGGQHMRETQYF,TGTGCCAGCAGCGGGGGACAGCACATGAGGGAGACCCAGTACTTC
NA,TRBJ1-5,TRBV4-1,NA,CATSGAPSNQPQHF,TGCGCCACTTCGGGAGCGCCGAGCAATCAGCCCCAGCATTTT
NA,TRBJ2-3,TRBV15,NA,CATSDGWRLTDTQYF,TGTGCCACCAGCGATGGTTGGCGGCTCACAGATACGCAGTATTTT